This TCR beta chain comes out of a study of OX40 agonist ivuxolimab in advanced cancers. The length of the CDR3 is 15 residues. Germline values: CDR1 LGHNA, CDR2 YSLEER. After removal of 1 base from V and 8 bases from J, the junction contained 6 bases not matched to a gene. The table came from immunoSEQ multiplex PCR; TCRdb's copy has only in-frame clones and leaves some out. The sample has 73,000 or so clones, about 81% seen once; the top ten hold around 2.3%. Here the sequenced sample was CD4+ or CD8+ T cells sorted from blood, taken in a trial of the OX40 agonist ivuxolimab. The sequence came from an adult with an advanced solid tumor such as melanoma, head and neck, liver or kidney cancer. The chain is built from TRBV4-3 and TRBJ2-1; 9 bases fit TRBD1. CDR3 sequence: CASSQAGQGFHEQFF. The CDR3 nucleotides read TGCGCCAGCAGCCAAGCGGGACAGGGTTTCCATGAGCAGTTCTTC.